A selection of T cell receptor beta chains follows, all from one sample in a study of neoadjuvant anti-PD-1 for oral cavity cancer. The assay was immunoSEQ multiplex PCR, and TCRdb's table has in-frame clones only and misses some. The table has more than 10,000 clones, roughly two thirds seen once. The input for sequencing was PBMCs, taken after nivolumab (anti-PD-1) treatment. Receptor source: a person between 40 and 85 years old with oral cavity squamous cell carcinoma. CDR3s include the opening cysteine and the closing phenylalanine or tryptophan. D genes are given only for firm matches. The size of a clone is reported for some rows only, either as once, few or many, or as a class for expanded clones.

D gene: TRBD1; J gene: TRBJ2-7; V gene: TRBV10-3; clone size: few; CDR3 protein: CATTGGVSSYEQYF; CDR3 DNA: TGTGCCACTACAGGGGGCGTTAGCTCCTACGAGCAGTACTTC
D gene: -; J gene: TRBJ1-2; V gene: TRBV7-9; clone size: -; CDR3 protein: CASSFPGAGGYTF; CDR3 DNA: TGTGCCAGCAGCTTCCCGGGGGCTGGGGGCTACACCTTC
D gene: -; J gene: TRBJ1-4; V gene: TRBV28; clone size: -; CDR3 protein: CASRGHGEKLFF; CDR3 DNA: TGTGCCAGCAGGGGACATGGCGAAAAACTGTTTTTT
D gene: -; J gene: TRBJ1-1; V gene: TRBV2; clone size: -; CDR3 protein: CASSAQGGRSEAFF; CDR3 DNA: TGTGCCAGCAGTGCTCAAGGGGGACGATCTGAAGCTTTCTTT
D gene: TRBD1; J gene: TRBJ2-7; V gene: TRBV28; clone size: -; CDR3 protein: CASMTGTSYEQYF; CDR3 DNA: TGTGCCAGTATGACAGGGACGAGCTACGAGCAGTACTTC
D gene: -; J gene: TRBJ2-1; V gene: TRBV10-3; clone size: -; CDR3 protein: CAISESGVGDKNEQFF; CDR3 DNA: TGTGCCATCAGTGAGTCGGGAGTGGGAGACAAGAATGAGCAGTTCTTC
D gene: TRBD1; J gene: TRBJ1-2; V gene: TRBV7-9; clone size: -; CDR3 protein: CASSFTGGKDGYTF; CDR3 DNA: TGTGCCAGCAGCTTTACAGGGGGCAAGGATGGCTACACCTTC
D gene: TRBD1; J gene: TRBJ1-3; V gene: TRBV6-1; clone size: -; CDR3 protein: CASSGQGLSSGNTIYF; CDR3 DNA: TGTGCCAGCAGTGGACAGGGACTAAGCTCTGGAAACACCATATATTTT
D gene: -; J gene: TRBJ2-3; V gene: TRBV5-1; clone size: -; CDR3 protein: CASSWPEDTQYF; CDR3 DNA: TGCGCCAGCAGCTGGCCGGAGGATACGCAGTATTTT
D gene: -; J gene: TRBJ2-7; V gene: TRBV19; clone size: few; CDR3 protein: CASSIGRQTYEQYF; CDR3 DNA: TGTGCCAGTAGTATTGGGAGACAGACCTACGAGCAGTACTTC
D gene: -; J gene: TRBJ2-1; V gene: TRBV29-1; clone size: -; CDR3 protein: CSVSRDSEYEQFF; CDR3 DNA: TGCAGCGTTTCCCGGGACTCCGAATATGAGCAGTTCTTC
D gene: -; J gene: TRBJ1-2; V gene: TRBV5-6; clone size: -; CDR3 protein: CASSPSRDGYGYTF; CDR3 DNA: TGTGCCAGCAGTCCCTCCAGGGATGGGTATGGCTACACCTTC
D gene: -; J gene: TRBJ2-7; V gene: TRBV7-9; clone size: -; CDR3 protein: CASSPRTGGVYEQYF; CDR3 DNA: TGTGCCAGCAGCCCGAGGACAGGAGGGGTCTACGAGCAGTACTTC
D gene: -; J gene: TRBJ2-7; V gene: TRBV6-5; clone size: -; CDR3 protein: CASSYSARPELYEQYF; CDR3 DNA: TGTGCCAGCAGTTACTCGGCAAGACCAGAGCTCTACGAGCAGTACTTC
D gene: -; J gene: TRBJ1-1; V gene: TRBV10-2; clone size: -; CDR3 protein: CASSDTSQNTEAFF; CDR3 DNA: TGCGCCAGCAGTGATACCAGCCAGAACACTGAAGCTTTCTTT
D gene: TRBD2; J gene: TRBJ2-7; V gene: TRBV7-3; clone size: -; CDR3 protein: CASSPEREGEQYF; CDR3 DNA: TGTGCCAGCAGTCCTGAGCGGGAGGGCGAGCAGTACTTC
D gene: -; J gene: TRBJ2-2; V gene: TRBV2; clone size: -; CDR3 protein: CASSDRNRIGELFF; CDR3 DNA: TGTGCCAGCAGTGATAGGAATCGGATCGGGGAGCTGTTTTTT
D gene: -; J gene: TRBJ2-3; V gene: TRBV4-1; clone size: few; CDR3 protein: CASSPGGDTQYF; CDR3 DNA: TGCGCCAGCAGCCCAGGCGGAGATACGCAGTATTTT
D gene: -; J gene: TRBJ2-2; V gene: TRBV28; clone size: few; CDR3 protein: CASRLVGGTGELFF; CDR3 DNA: TGTGCCAGCAGACTAGTGGGGGGCACCGGGGAGCTGTTTTTT
D gene: -; J gene: TRBJ1-1; V gene: TRBV10-1; clone size: -; CDR3 protein: CASGFPGARMNTEAFF; CDR3 DNA: TGCGCCAGCGGTTTCCCGGGGGCGCGGATGAACACTGAAGCTTTCTTT
D gene: -; J gene: TRBJ1-1; V gene: TRBV2; clone size: -; CDR3 protein: CASKTERDTEAFF; CDR3 DNA: TGTGCCAGTAAGACTGAGAGGGACACTGAAGCTTTCTTT
D gene: -; J gene: TRBJ1-4; V gene: TRBV5-6; clone size: -; CDR3 protein: CASTSGRGNEKLFF; CDR3 DNA: TGTGCCAGCACCTCAGGGAGAGGTAATGAAAAACTGTTTTTT
D gene: -; J gene: TRBJ2-7; V gene: TRBV6-1; clone size: -; CDR3 protein: CASSALRSALGEQYF; CDR3 DNA: TGTGCCAGCAGCGCCCTCCGTTCGGCCCTCGGGGAGCAGTACTTC
D gene: -; J gene: TRBJ2-3; V gene: TRBV4-1; clone size: -; CDR3 protein: CASSQEGPSSTDTQYF; CDR3 DNA: TGCGCCAGCAGCCAAGAGGGCCCTTCTAGCACAGATACGCAGTATTTT
D gene: TRBD2; J gene: TRBJ2-2; V gene: TRBV5-1; clone size: -; CDR3 protein: CASSLGSAGITGELFF; CDR3 DNA: TGCGCCAGCAGCTTGGGGTCAGCGGGAATCACCGGGGAGCTGTTTTTT
D gene: TRBD2; J gene: TRBJ2-3; V gene: TRBV10-1; clone size: -; CDR3 protein: CASSESGSGGGTDTQYF; CDR3 DNA: TGCGCCAGCAGTGAGTCGGGGAGCGGGGGAGGGACAGATACGCAGTATTTT